Reported below is one TCR beta chain. Antigen unknown. This sample was included in a study of OX40 agonist ivuxolimab in advanced cancers. The CDR3 length is 15 residues. Trimming cost V 6 bases and J 3 bases; bases outside gene matches: 8. CDR1 SNHLY and CDR2 FYNNEI come from the germline V gene. The timepoints at which blood was sampled were baseline, cycle 4 day 1, and cycle 7 day 1. Some clones are missing from TCRdb's copy, which holds only in-frame ones; the method was immunoSEQ multiplex PCR. The sample consists of over 40,000 clones, about 86% of them appearing once. Notes on the study in general: On average, a greater number of expanded clones characterised CD8+ T cells relative to CD4+.

The receptor comes from an adult with an advanced solid tumor such as melanoma, head and neck, liver or kidney cancer. The source was CD4+ or CD8+ T cells sorted from blood, collected in a trial of the OX40 agonist ivuxolimab. The chain recombines TRBV2 with TRBJ1-5; 7 nucleotides agree with TRBD1. The CDR3: CASRGGQAINQPQHF. Here the CDR3 DNA reads TGTGCCAGCAGGGGTGGACAGGCTATCAATCAGCCCCAGCATTTT.